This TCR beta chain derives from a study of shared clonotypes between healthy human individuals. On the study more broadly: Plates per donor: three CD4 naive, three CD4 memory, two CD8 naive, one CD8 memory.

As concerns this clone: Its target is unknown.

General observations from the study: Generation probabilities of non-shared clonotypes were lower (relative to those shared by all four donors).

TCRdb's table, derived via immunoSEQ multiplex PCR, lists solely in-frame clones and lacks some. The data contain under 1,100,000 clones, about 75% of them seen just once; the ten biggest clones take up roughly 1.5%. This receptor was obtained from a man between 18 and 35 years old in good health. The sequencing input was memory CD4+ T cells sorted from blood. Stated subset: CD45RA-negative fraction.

CDR3 protein: CASSTSGSSWETQYF. CDR3 DNA: TGTGCCAGCAGCACTAGCGGGAGTTCGTGGGAGACCCAGTACTTC. This chain connects TRBV9 to TRBJ2-5; 11 bases match TRBD2. CDR3 size: 15 residues. V trimming: 4 bases; J trimming: 5 bases; junction bases outside the gene matches: 7. Germline CDR1 SGDLS, CDR2 YYNGEE.